The 26 T cell receptor beta chains presented below share a single source sample, sequenced in a study. TCRdb ran MiXCR on the 5' RACE reads and lists one entry per CDR3 protein. In the table there are about 40,000 distinct CDR3 sequences, about 20% of which are singletons. The sample comprised naive CD4+ T cells sorted from a lymph node. Subset of the sample: naive CD4+ T cells, CD4+CD45RA+CD25-. The receptors were sampled from a female donor with breast cancer.

A note on this clonotype: At one boundary the junction diverges from the germline segment, which might be a read error. The chain is built from TRBV14 and TRBJ1-1; the D is unclear. The germline CDR1 and CDR2 sequences are SGHDN and FVKESK. The CDR3 covers 13 residues. In DNA, the CDR3 is TGTGCCAGCCGTCGGACGGTGAACACTGAAGCTTTCTTC. This codes for CASRRTVNTEAFF. Combining the CDR3 with reference TRBV14 and TRBJ1-1 gives the whole variable domain EAGVTQFPSHSVIEKGQTVTLRCDPISGHDNLYWYRRVMGKEIKFLLHFVKESKQDESGMPNNRFLAERTGGTYSTLKVQPAELEDSGVYFCASRRTVNTEAFFGQGTRLTVV.

A word on this clonotype: This may be a read error, as it is one base from a much larger clone. This chain uses TRBV12-3 or TRBV12-4 with TRBJ2-1; a weak D match, TRBD2 (6 bases). This CDR3 is built from 14 residues. V lost 8 bases and J 6 bases, leaving 17 bases between the germline ends. The CDR3 DNA sequence: TGTGCCAGCGGGCCACCGGGACTTACCAATGAGCAGTTCTTC. Translation: CASGPPGLTNEQFF.

This clonotype was counted only a few times. The chain is built from TRBV28 and TRBJ1-2; D is unclear. Germline V CDR1 and CDR2: MDHEN, SYDVKM. V lost 10 bases, J lost 0 bases, and 12 bases lay in between. The CDR3 is 13 residues long. The CDR3 is CAILDGTNYGYTF. The DNA for the CDR3 is TGTGCCATCCTGGACGGAACTAACTATGGCTACACCTTC.

This chain links TRBV6-5 with TRBJ1-1; D might be TRBD1 (5 bases). Trimming pared 5 bases from V and 5 bases from J, leaving 18 bases between. Per the germline V gene, CDR1 is MNHEY and CDR2 is SVGAGI. The CDR3 runs 15 residues. In DNA, the CDR3 is TGTGCCAGCAGTAAGAATGGGGGGGTTGGGACTGAAGCTTTCTTT. This codes for CASSKNGGVGTEAFF.

This clonotype was counted at least ten times. V and J are TRBV7-9 and TRBJ1-1, with TRBD1 identical over 10 bases. CDR1 is SEHNR, CDR2 FQNEAQ, per germline (reference sequence). J was trimmed by 10 bases and V by 4 bases; bases with no gene match: 15. CDR3 size: 16 residues. This CDR3 is CASSSPNRDRGLGAFF. CDR3 nucleotide sequence: TGTGCCAGCAGCTCCCCTAACCGGGACAGGGGACTCGGAGCTTTCTTT.

The J gene is TRBJ2-7, the V gene TRBV7-2; possibly TRBD1 for D (5 bases). Germline assignment: CDR1 SGHTA and CDR2 FQGNSA. This CDR3 comprises 15 residues. The ends were cut back, 2 bases at V and 2 bases at J, with 13 bases in the middle. CDR3 in amino acids: CASSLTVQATYEQYF. The CDR3 coding sequence is TGTGCCAGCAGCTTAACCGTACAGGCGACCTACGAGCAGTACTTC.

This clonotype has just a few counts. This sequence joins TRBV20-1 and TRBJ2-7, with 9 bases lining up with TRBD2. The CDR3 has 14 amino acids. Germline-derived CDR1 and CDR2 are DFQATT and SNEGSKA (reference sequence). The V gene end was trimmed by 3 bases and the J gene end by 3 bases; junction bases not matched to a gene: 6. The CDR3 region is CSASPRGRDYEQYF. As DNA, the CDR3 is TGCAGTGCTAGCCCCCGCGGGAGGGACTACGAGCAGTACTTC.

This clonotype was counted at least ten times. V usage is TRBV29-1 and J usage is TRBJ2-3; tentatively, D is TRBD1 or TRBD2 (5 bases each). The CDR3 contains 13 residues. Trimming removed 6 bases from V and 3 bases from J, with 13 bases in between. Germline loops: CDR1 SQVTM, CDR2 ANQGSEA. CDR3 DNA: TGCAGCGTCCGGGACCGGGAAACAGATACGCAGTATTTT. Translated, it gives CSVRDRETDTQYF.

This clonotype occurred a few times. In DNA, the CDR3 is TGTGCCAGCTCATTCTGGACAGGGGGCGACGAGCAGTACTTC. Protein sequence: CASSFWTGGDEQYF. The chain has TRBV18 and TRBJ2-7; TRBD1 agrees at 11 bases. CDR1 and CDR2 from the germline V gene are KGHSH and LQKENI. CDR3 size: 14 residues. Trimming at V came to 5 bases and at J to 5 bases, leaving 5 bases not matched to a gene.

This clonotype was picked up many times. DNA of the CDR3: TGTGCCAGCAGTTTTACAGGGGCGGGCCGTGAAAAACTGTTTTTT. It yields the protein CASSFTGAGREKLFF. The chain is built from TRBV28 and TRBJ1-4, with 7 bases that match TRBD1. J was trimmed by 7 bases and V by 3 bases; bases with no gene match: 8. Germline CDR1 MDHEN, CDR2 SYDVKM. The CDR3 consists of 15 residues.

This clonotype was picked up a small number of times. The J gene is TRBJ2-3, the V gene TRBV6-1, with D possibly matching TRBD2 (5 bases). Germline V gene sequence: CDR1 MNHNS, CDR2 SASEGT. V was pared by 6 bases and J by 4 bases, with 17 bases between. CDR3 length equals 15 residues. The CDR3 loop reads CASRTSPVRADTQYF. Written as DNA, the CDR3 is TGTGCCAGCAGAACTAGTCCTGTTCGGGCAGATACGCAGTATTTT.

This clonotype has just one count. The chain employs TRBV5-1 and TRBJ1-5; no clear D gene. Germline V lookup: CDR1 SGHRS, CDR2 YFSETQ. Trimming left V 3 bases short and J 9 bases short, with 13 bases between. The CDR3 loop spans 13 amino acids. As DNA, the CDR3 is TGCGCCAGCAGCTCCGTACCTTATCGGCCCCAGCATTTT. It encodes CASSSVPYRPQHF.

The table lists this clonotype with many counts. The chain links TRBV12-3 or TRBV12-4 to TRBJ1-1; D remains ambiguous. This CDR3 is built from 14 residues. V was shortened by 2 bases and J by 4 bases, with 11 bases between the two germline ends. CDR3 DNA: TGTGCCAGCAGTTTAACCTGGGGAAGCACTGAAGCTTTCTTT. Encoded protein: CASSLTWGSTEAFF.

This clonotype was observed a single time. This may be a read error, as it is one base from a much larger clone. The chain links TRBV6-1 to TRBJ1-1; possibly TRBD1 for D (5 bases). This CDR3 contains 13 residues. Germline-derived CDR1 and CDR2 are MNHNS and SASEGT. The CDR3 DNA is TGTGCCAGCAGTGAAGTCTTTTCGGGGGTAGCTTCCTTT. Translating it yields CASSEVFSGVASF.

This clonotype was observed a handful of times. The genes are TRBV7-9 and TRBJ1-5, with D perhaps matching TRBD1 (5 bases). Per the germline V gene, CDR1 is SEHNR and CDR2 is FQNEAQ (reference sequence). Trimming shortened V by 1 base and J by 5 bases, and 12 bases separated the two germline ends. This CDR3 is 15 amino acids long. The CDR3 spells CASSLDGGGDQPQHF. CDR3 coding DNA: TGTGCCAGCAGCTTAGATGGGGGGGGGGATCAGCCCCAGCATTTT.

This clonotype was seen many times. This chain joins TRBV20-1 and TRBJ1-1; a weak D match, TRBD1 (5 bases). V lost 0 bases, J lost 3 bases, and 14 bases lay in between. Germline V gene data show CDR1 as DFQATT and CDR2 as SNEGSKA (reference sequence). This CDR3 contains 15 residues. The CDR3 reads CSARDRQGPYTEAFF. Written as DNA, the CDR3 is TGCAGTGCTAGAGATCGGCAGGGCCCGTACACTGAAGCTTTCTTT.

V usage is TRBV12-3 or TRBV12-4 and J usage is TRBJ1-4, with 11 positions matching TRBD1. The CDR3 has 14 residues. Trimming took 6 bases from V and 6 from J; bases not matched to a gene: 3. CDR3 sequence reads: CASRPGQGDEKLFF. The CDR3 DNA reads TGTGCCAGCAGACCGGGACAGGGGGATGAAAAACTGTTTTTT.

This clonotype has ten or more counts. This sequence joins TRBV7-9 and TRBJ2-7; a possible D gene is TRBD1 (5 bases). CDR1 and CDR2 from the germline V gene are SEHNR and FQNEAQ (reference sequence). The CDR3 contains 14 residues. V lost 3 bases, J lost 0 bases, and 9 bases lay in between. The CDR3 spells CASSFVDSSYEQYF. DNA of the CDR3: TGTGCCAGCAGCTTCGTTGACAGCTCCTACGAGCAGTACTTC.

The chain has TRBV20-1 and TRBJ2-3, with a possible D match to TRBD2 (5 bases). This CDR3 spans 15 amino acids. The germline CDR1 and CDR2 sequences are DFQATT and SNEGSKA (reference sequence). In DNA, the CDR3 is TGCAGAGCCTCGGTAATTAGCGTACTAACAGATACGCAGTATTTT. Its protein is CRASVISVLTDTQYF.

V gene TRBV30 combines with J gene TRBJ2-7, with TRBD2 matching over 9 bases. CDR1 is GTSNPN, CDR2 SVGIG, per germline (reference sequence). The CDR3 is made up of 13 amino acids. V shed 4 bases and J 8 bases; nucleotides not matched to a gene: 9. CDR3 residues: CAWNRGRGYKQYF. CDR3 nucleotide sequence: TGTGCCTGGAATCGCGGGAGGGGTTACAAGCAGTACTTC.

As for this clonotype: It is likely a read error, because the conserved phenylalanine at the end of the CDR3 is missing. V usage is TRBV3-1 and J usage is TRBJ2-1; D not resolved. The CDR3 is 11 amino acids. Germline CDR1 reads LGHDT; CDR2 reads YNNKEL (reference sequence). The V end lost 2 bases, the J end lost 8 bases, and 4 bases lay between the germline ends. This chain's CDR3 is CASSQWDEQFS. The CDR3 DNA sequence: TGTGCCAGCAGCCAATGGGATGAGCAGTTCTCC.

The rearrangement uses TRBV5-1 and TRBJ2-2; 10 positions agree with TRBD1. The trim removed 4 bases at V and 4 bases at J, leaving 4 bases unmatched. The CDR3 has 15 amino acids. Germline CDR1 SGHRS, CDR2 YFSETQ. Here the CDR3 reads CASSGGQGLTGELFF. DNA for the CDR3: TGCGCCAGCAGCGGGGGACAGGGGCTCACCGGGGAGCTGTTTTTT. The full variable domain, with the rest looked up from reference TRBV5-1 and TRBJ2-2, is KAGVTQTPRYLIKTRGQQVTLSCSPISGHRSVSWYQQTPGQGLQFLFEYFSETQRNKGNFPGRFSGRQFSNSRSEMNVSTLELGDSALYLCASSGGQGLTGELFFGEGSRLTVL.

DNA of the CDR3: TGCAGTGCTAGAGCTCTCGACAGGGATAAGAACCATGGCTACACCTTC. It encodes CSARALDRDKNHGYTF. The chain recombines TRBV20-1 with TRBJ1-2; TRBD1 matches 7 bases. Trimming removed 1 base from V and 6 bases from J; junction bases left unmatched: 14. This CDR3 has 16 amino acids. Germline V lookup: CDR1 DFQATT, CDR2 SNEGSKA (reference sequence).

This clonotype has ten or more counts. The chain has TRBV7-2 and TRBJ2-3; 9 positions agree with TRBD1. The CDR3 consists of 15 residues. Germline V gives CDR1 SGHTA, CDR2 FQGNSA. Trimming at V came to 5 bases and at J to 6 bases, leaving 9 bases not matched to a gene. CDR3 in amino acids: CASSRTGEVGDTQYF. The CDR3 region has the DNA TGTGCCAGCAGCCGGACAGGGGAGGTTGGGGATACGCAGTATTTT.

With respect to this clonotype: A much larger clone lies a single base off, so this may be a read error. The chain carries TRBV4-1 and TRBJ1-2; tentatively, D is TRBD1 (5 bases). CDR3 length: 15 residues. The V gene's germline CDR1 is MGHRA and CDR2 YSYEKL. The CDR3 nucleotides are TGCACCAGCAGCCAAGAAGGGAAGGCAGGGAATGGCTACACCTTC. Encoded protein: CTSSQEGKAGNGYTF.

This clonotype was observed a handful of times. The chain couples TRBV7-9 to TRBJ2-3; 10 bases are shared with TRBD2. CDR1 is SEHNR and CDR2 is FQNEAQ in the germline V gene (reference sequence). V gave up 5 bases and J gave up 2 bases; unmatched junction bases: 10. The length of the CDR3 is 17 residues. In DNA form, the CDR3 reads TGTGCCAGCAGCAAAATACCGACTAGCGGGTCCACAGATACGCAGTATTTT. This encodes CASSKIPTSGSTDTQYF.